The 27 T cell receptor beta chains below all came from one sample that was sequenced in a study of PD-1 blockade in classical Hodgkin lymphoma. Profiling relied on immunoSEQ multiplex PCR, and the TCRdb table lists in-frame clones only, not all of them. The sample has about 60,000 clones, approximately 94% seen once. Described time point: cycle 4 day 1 (C4D1), after 6 weeks of nivolumab. Patients all relapsed after autologous stem cell transplantation, and there was variation in brentuximab vedotin exposure. This specimen was peripheral blood mononuclear cells (PBMCs), taken before the fourth cycle of nivolumab. Receptors originate from a human donor with classical Hodgkin lymphoma.

This chain connects TRBV6-5 to TRBJ2-7; a weak D match, TRBD2 (6 bases). Germline CDR1 MNHEY, CDR2 SVGAGI. This CDR3 spans 14 amino acids. V lost 0 bases and J 2 bases, leaving 8 bases between the germline ends. The CDR3 reads CASSYSSGAYEQYF. The CDR3 DNA is TGTGCCAGCAGTTACTCATCGGGGGCCTACGAGCAGTACTTC.

V usage is TRBV21-1 and J usage is TRBJ2-3; the table's D call, TRBD2, was not checked against the DNA. TRBV21-1 constitutes a pseudogene. The CDR3 is made up of 16 amino acids. The CDR3 spells CASSILLAGITDTQYF. The CDR3 DNA sequence: TGTGCCAGCAGCATATTGCTAGCGGGAATCACAGATACGCAGTATTTT.

The rearrangement uses TRBV29-1 and TRBJ2-1; possibly TRBD2 for D (6 bases). The V gene lost 3 bases and the J gene lost 5 bases, with 11 bases spanning the gap. The CDR3 extends over 13 amino acids. The germline gives CDR1 SQVTM, CDR2 ANQGSEA. The chain's CDR3 is CSVEVAENNEQFF. CDR3 DNA: TGCAGCGTTGAGGTAGCGGAGAACAATGAGCAGTTCTTC.

The V call is TRBV2, the J call TRBJ2-6; a possible D gene is TRBD1 (6 bases). V lost 6 bases, J lost 0 bases, and 12 bases lay in between. CDR1 is SNHLY and CDR2 is FYNNEI in the germline V gene. This CDR3 spans 16 amino acids. CDR3 loop: CASRDMGHSGANVLTF. CDR3 nucleotide sequence: TGTGCCAGCAGGGATATGGGACACTCTGGGGCCAACGTCCTGACTTTC.

The CDR3 loop reads CASRPTAGSYEQYF. For the CDR3, the DNA is TGTGCCAGCAGACCCACAGCGGGCTCCTACGAGCAGTACTTC. This chain uses TRBV7-2 with TRBJ2-7, with D tentatively TRBD2 (6 bases). V was cut by 6 bases and J by 0 bases, with 12 bases left in between. This CDR3 region has 14 residues. Germline V lookup: CDR1 SGHTA, CDR2 FQGNSA.

The rearrangement joins TRBV19 to TRBJ2-7, with D maybe TRBD1 (5 bases). The CDR3 covers 14 residues. The germline gives CDR1 LNHDA, CDR2 SQIVND (reference sequence). Trimming took 3 bases from V and 7 from J, leaving 16 bases between them. DNA of the CDR3: TGTGCCAGTAGTATCGTCTCAGGGTCGTGGGAGCAGTACTTC. It is translated as CASSIVSGSWEQYF. The entire variable domain, with the rest obtained from reference TRBV19 and TRBJ2-7, is as follows: DGGITQSPKYLFRKEGQNVTLSCEQNLNHDAMYWYRQDPGQGLRLIYYSQIVNDFQKGDIAEGYSVSREKKESFPLTVTSAQKNPTAFYLCASSIVSGSWEQYFGPGTRLTVT.

The chain combines TRBV25-1 with TRBJ2-7; 9 nucleotides line up with TRBD1. V lost 5 bases, J lost 2 bases, and 7 bases stayed unmatched. The germline V gene encodes CDR1 MGHDK and CDR2 SYGVNS. The CDR3 is 15 residues long. The CDR3, as DNA: TGTGCCAGCAGTTTCCGGACAGGGGACCCCTACGAGCAGTACTTC. Protein sequence: CASSFRTGDPYEQYF.

The J gene is TRBJ2-1, the V gene TRBV2; 7 nucleotides match TRBD1. Trimming took 5 bases from V and 7 from J; bases not matched to a gene: 2. Germline loops: CDR1 SNHLY, CDR2 FYNNEI. This CDR3 has 12 amino acids. CDR3 nucleotide sequence: TGTGCCAGCAGTTACAGGGGAAATGAGCAGTTCTTC. As protein: CASSYRGNEQFF.

The chain recombines TRBV28 with TRBJ2-5; possibly TRBD1 for D (5 bases). The CDR3 consists of 15 residues. Looked up from germline, CDR1 is MDHEN and CDR2 is SYDVKM. Trimming took 5 bases from V and 1 from J, leaving 14 bases between them. For the CDR3, the DNA is TGTGCCAGCAGTCCACCACAGGAGAGCCAAGAGACCCAGTACTTC. Protein product: CASSPPQESQETQYF.

The chain links TRBV2 to TRBJ1-1; no firm D call. The CDR3 spans 13 residues. V dropped 6 bases and J dropped 3 bases, with 11 bases sitting between them. Germline CDR1 is SNHLY and CDR2 is FYNNEI. CDR3 amino acids: CASRKGLYTEAFF. In DNA form, the CDR3 reads TGTGCCAGCAGAAAAGGACTTTACACTGAAGCTTTCTTT.

The chain has TRBV27 and TRBJ2-5; a weak D match, TRBD1 (5 bases). The DNA end lines up better with TRBJ2-7; the J call may be wrong. The CDR3 covers 13 residues. CDR1 MNHEY and CDR2 SMNVEV come from the germline V gene (reference sequence). CDR3 region: CASSYGQSYEQYF. DNA for the CDR3: TGTGCCAGCAGTTACGGACAAAGCTACGAGCAGTACTTC.

V and J are TRBV7-6 and TRBJ2-1, with D unclear. Germline CDR1 reads SGHVS; CDR2 reads FNYEAQ. The CDR3 covers 13 residues. The ends were cut back, 4 bases at V and 0 bases at J, with 4 bases in the middle. The CDR3 sequence: CASSSYSYNEQFF. CDR3 nucleotide sequence: TGTGCCAGCAGCTCCTACTCCTACAATGAGCAGTTCTTC.

This clone has only one observation. This chain links TRBV27 with TRBJ2-1; 10 nucleotides align to TRBD2. The CDR3 length is 13 residues. Germline trimming cut 2 bases from V and 9 bases from J; bases unmatched to any gene: 1. Germline CDR1 reads MNHEY; CDR2 reads SMNVEV (reference sequence). The CDR3 region is CASSLLAGVEQFF. For the CDR3, the DNA is TGTGCCAGCAGTTTACTAGCGGGAGTTGAGCAGTTCTTC.

The chain links TRBV5-4 to TRBJ2-7; the match to TRBD1 covers 12 bases. The CDR3 is made up of 15 amino acids. J gave up 7 bases and V 1 base, and 6 bases lay outside the gene matches. CDR1 is SGHNT, CDR2 YYREEE, per germline (reference sequence). The CDR3 protein is CASSLLGQGAAEQYF. The DNA for the CDR3 is TGTGCCAGCAGCTTGTTGGGACAGGGGGCTGCTGAGCAGTACTTC.

CDR3 coding DNA: TGTGCCAGCAGTTTGACAGGGGGCTCCTACGAGCAGTACTTC. Translating gives CASSLTGGSYEQYF. The chain carries TRBV28 and TRBJ2-7, with 9 bases identical to TRBD1. The germline V gene has CDR1 MDHEN and CDR2 SYDVKM. The CDR3 spans 14 residues. V shed 3 bases, J shed 0 bases, and the junction held 0 bases outside the gene matches. The variable domain in full, completed from reference TRBV28 and TRBJ2-7, reads DVKVTQSSRYLVKRTGEKVFLECVQDMDHENMFWYRQDPGLGLRLIYFSYDVKMKEKGDIPEGYSVSREKKERFSLILESASTNQTSMYLCASSLTGGSYEQYFGPGTRLTVT.

CDR3 bases: TGTGCCAGCAGCTTGACACGCTACGAGCAGTACTTC. Its protein product is CASSLTRYEQYF. J is TRBJ2-5 and V is TRBV7-2; D ambiguous. The end of the DNA is better explained by TRBJ2-7, so the J call may be wrong. This CDR3 is 12 amino acids long. The V gene's germline CDR1 is SGHTA and CDR2 FQGNSA.

V and J are TRBV6-1 and TRBJ2-7, with D perhaps TRBD1 (6 bases). The V and J ends lost 9 bases and 4 bases respectively, with 13 bases between them. This CDR3 comprises 12 residues. Germline values: CDR1 MNHNS, CDR2 SASEGT. The CDR3 bases are TGTGCCAGTCGAACAGGGAAATACGAGCAGTACTTC. Amino acids: CASRTGKYEQYF.

This clone showed up just once. The chain has TRBV19 and TRBJ1-5; D uncertain. Deletions cut 9 bases from V and 2 bases from J, with 14 bases between. This CDR3 is 14 amino acids long. Germline V gene data show CDR1 as LNHDA and CDR2 as SQIVND (reference sequence). The CDR3 bases are TGTGCCAGCAGCGGTGGGAATCGCAATCAGCCCCAGCATTTT. Its protein is CASSGGNRNQPQHF. The full variable domain, its missing parts supplied by reference TRBV19 and TRBJ1-5, is DGGITQSPKYLFRKEGQNVTLSCEQNLNHDAMYWYRQDPGQGLRLIYYSQIVNDFQKGDIAEGYSVSREKKESFPLTVTSAQKNPTAFYLCASSGGNRNQPQHFGDGTRLSIL.

This chain connects TRBV10-3 to TRBJ1-2; D remains ambiguous. The CDR3 totals 12 residues. With 11 bases removed from V and 7 bases from J, the gap between germline ends came to 17 bases. CDR1 and CDR2 (germline): ENHRY, SYGVKD. In nucleotides, the CDR3 is TGTGCCGCAAAAAAGGGAGGCGGTGGCTACACCTTC. Protein sequence: CAAKKGGGGYTF.

The chain has TRBV27 and TRBJ2-1; D unclear. The germline V gene encodes CDR1 MNHEY and CDR2 SMNVEV (reference sequence). The CDR3 runs to 12 residues. Trimming cost V 1 base and J 6 bases, with 4 bases left between them. The CDR3 is CASSLYGNEQFF. The CDR3 DNA reads as TGTGCCAGCAGTTTATACGGCAATGAGCAGTTCTTC.

This chain uses TRBV19 with TRBJ2-2; possible D gene TRBD1, 5 bases. The germline gives CDR1 LNHDA, CDR2 SQIVND (reference sequence). CDR3 length: 14 amino acids. The germline V and J ends were trimmed by 4 bases and 6 bases, with 12 bases remaining between them. CDR3 region: CASSKDTQPGELFF. CDR3 nucleotide sequence: TGTGCCAGTAGTAAGGACACCCAGCCCGGGGAGCTGTTTTTT.

This chain links TRBV13 with TRBJ1-4; TRBD1 might be the D (6 bases). Germline V CDR1 and CDR2: PRHDT, FYEKMQ (reference sequence). The V gene lost 5 bases and the J gene lost 2 bases, with 12 bases spanning the gap. The CDR3 contains 15 residues. This CDR3 reads CASSPDRRTNEKLFF. The CDR3 nucleotides are TGTGCCAGCAGCCCCGACAGGAGGACTAATGAAAAACTGTTTTTT.

The chain links TRBV5-4 to TRBJ1-3; D unclear. V lost 2 bases to trimming and J lost 2 bases, with 14 bases between them. Germline V lookup: CDR1 SGHNT, CDR2 YYREEE (reference sequence). This CDR3 comprises 16 residues. The CDR3 protein is CASSFEGLMAGNTIYF. The CDR3 DNA reads TGTGCCAGCAGCTTTGAGGGATTAATGGCTGGAAACACCATATATTTT. Filled out from reference TRBV5-4 and TRBJ1-3, the complete variable domain reads ETGVTQSPTHLIKTRGQQVTLRCSSQSGHNTVSWYQQALGQGPQFIFQYYREEENGRGNFPPRFSGLQFPNYSSELNVNALELDDSALYLCASSFEGLMAGNTIYFGEGSWLTVV.

CDR3 in DNA: TGTGCCAGCAGAACCGAGGGACGGGGCACCGGGGAGCTGTTTTTT. Its protein is CASRTEGRGTGELFF. The V gene is TRBV28, the J gene TRBJ2-2; D possibly matches TRBD1 or TRBD2 (5 bases each). V was shortened by 6 bases and J by 4 bases, with 15 bases between the two germline ends. CDR1 is MDHEN, CDR2 SYDVKM, per germline. The CDR3 extends over 15 amino acids.

In its sample, this clone was seen once. V and J are TRBV5-1 and TRBJ2-3, with 7 bases aligning to TRBD2. The germline CDR1 and CDR2 sequences are SGHRS and YFSETQ. The CDR3 is 14 residues long. CDR3 loop: CATREGTYTDTQYF. The CDR3 nucleotides read TGCGCTACCAGGGAGGGAACCTACACAGATACGCAGTATTTT.

The V call is TRBV4-1, the J call TRBJ2-7; TRBD1 might be the D (6 bases). V lost 1 base and J 4 bases, leaving 14 bases between the germline ends. The CDR3 contains 15 residues. Germline V CDR1 and CDR2: MGHRA, YSYEKL. In DNA, the CDR3 is TGCGCCAGCAGCCAAGTTACAGGGACGGAATACGAGCAGTACTTC. Protein sequence: CASSQVTGTEYEQYF.

This sequence joins TRBV19 and TRBJ2-3, with TRBD2 matching 7 bases. The CDR3 covers 15 residues. Germline assignment: CDR1 LNHDA and CDR2 SQIVND (reference sequence). The J segment lost 2 bases and the V segment lost 7 bases, leaving 9 bases of the junction unmatched. This CDR3 reads CASKLVGGSTDTQYF. Written as DNA, the CDR3 is TGTGCCAGTAAATTGGTCGGGGGGTCCACAGATACGCAGTATTTT. The full variable domain, rest sourced from reference TRBV19 and TRBJ2-3, is DGGITQSPKYLFRKEGQNVTLSCEQNLNHDAMYWYRQDPGQGLRLIYYSQIVNDFQKGDIAEGYSVSREKKESFPLTVTSAQKNPTAFYLCASKLVGGSTDTQYFGPGTRLTVL.